The present T cell receptor beta chain was sequenced within a study of cutaneous CD30+ T cell lymphoproliferative disorder and hepatitis E (dated by TCRdb to between 2017 and 2018). Preparation of the library involved the immunoSEQ multiplex PCR assay. Drawn from immuneACCESS, this table holds only the in-frame rearrangements with V and J called that TCRdb kept. Clones are partly lost; checked studies trace under half to an unresolved V gene and leave the rest unexplained. This sample comprises several thousand clones, about 76% of them detected only once. The ten largest clones take up more than 0.9% of the sample. As encoded in the germline V gene (reference sequence), CDR1 is LNHDA while CDR2 is SQIVND. The germline ends are 8 bases apart after V is trimmed by 5 bases and J by 0 bases. The CDR3 contains 14 residues, cysteine and phenylalanine counted. Left in the record is the CDR3 DNA by itself, 42 bases read in frame from the first base.

Details on this clone: Its antigen remains undetermined. Base qualities are not recorded, but no much larger clone differs from it by a single base.

The chain links TRBV19 with TRBJ1-3, with an unclear D gene assignment. Material for sequencing was blood. This sequence was found in a human donor with a cutaneous T cell lymphoproliferative disorder associated with hepatitis E virus. The encoded CDR3 is CASSPTHSGNTIYF. The sequenced DNA is TGTGCCAGTAGTCCCACACACTCTGGAAACACCATATATTTT.